Below, one T cell receptor beta chain is given with its context. This specimen belongs to a study of T cell changes during pregnancy in multiple sclerosis. The protocol was immunoSEQ multiplex PCR, while the TCRdb copy is restricted to in-frame clones and leaves out a portion. The sample shows 70,000 to 95,000 clones, over 85% of them seen only once. V was clipped by 1 base and J by 1 base, with 4 bases between them. The V gene's germline CDR1 is MGHRA and CDR2 YSYEKL. This CDR3 region has 13 residues. This receptor was identified in a female donor in good health, enrolled as a control in a pregnancy study. The sample consisted of peripheral blood, taken after pregnancy. This chain links TRBV4-1 with TRBJ2-5; D is unresolved. The CDR3 spells CASSQVGQETQYF. The CDR3 nucleotides read TGCGCCAGCAGCCAAGTCGGCCAAGAGACCCAGTACTTC.